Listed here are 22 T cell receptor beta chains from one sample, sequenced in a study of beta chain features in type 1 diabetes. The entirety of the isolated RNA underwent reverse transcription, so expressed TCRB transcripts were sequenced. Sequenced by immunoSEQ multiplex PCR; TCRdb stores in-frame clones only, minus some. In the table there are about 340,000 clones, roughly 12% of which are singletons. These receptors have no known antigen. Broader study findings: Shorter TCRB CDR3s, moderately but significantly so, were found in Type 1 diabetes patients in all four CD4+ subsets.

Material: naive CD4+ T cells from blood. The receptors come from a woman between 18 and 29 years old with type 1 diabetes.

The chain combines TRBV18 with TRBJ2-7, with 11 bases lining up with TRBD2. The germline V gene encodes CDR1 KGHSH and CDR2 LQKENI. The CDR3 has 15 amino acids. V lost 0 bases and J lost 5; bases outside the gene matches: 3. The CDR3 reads CASSPPSGRVHEQYF. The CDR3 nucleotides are TGTGCCAGCTCACCACCTAGCGGGAGGGTCCACGAGCAGTACTTC. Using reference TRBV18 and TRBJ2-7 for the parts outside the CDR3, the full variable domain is NAGVMQNPRHLVRRRGQEARLRCSPMKGHSHVYWYRQLPEEGLKFMVYLQKENIIDESGMPKERFSAEFPKEGPSILRIQQVVRGDSAAYFCASSPPSGRVHEQYFGPGTRLTVT.

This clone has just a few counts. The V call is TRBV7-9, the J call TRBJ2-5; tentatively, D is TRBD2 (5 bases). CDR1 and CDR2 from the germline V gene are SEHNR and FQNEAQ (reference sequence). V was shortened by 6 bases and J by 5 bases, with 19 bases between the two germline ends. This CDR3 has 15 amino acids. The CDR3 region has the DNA TGTGCCAGCAGGGCGTATGGACTCCCCTACGAGACCCAGTACTTC. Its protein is CASRAYGLPYETQYF. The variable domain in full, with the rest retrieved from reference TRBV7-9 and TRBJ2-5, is DTGVSQNPRHKITKRGQNVTFRCDPISEHNRLYWYRQTLGQGPEFLTYFQNEAQLEKSRLLSDRFSAERPKGSFSTLEIQRTEQGDSAMYLCASRAYGLPYETQYFGPGTRLLVL.

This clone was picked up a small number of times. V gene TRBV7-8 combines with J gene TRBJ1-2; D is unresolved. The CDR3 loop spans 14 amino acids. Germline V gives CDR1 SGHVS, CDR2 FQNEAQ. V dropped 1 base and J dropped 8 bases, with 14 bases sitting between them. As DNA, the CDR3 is TGTGCCAGCAGCTTAGATTATATGGGTAGCGGCTACACCTTC. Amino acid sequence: CASSLDYMGSGYTF.

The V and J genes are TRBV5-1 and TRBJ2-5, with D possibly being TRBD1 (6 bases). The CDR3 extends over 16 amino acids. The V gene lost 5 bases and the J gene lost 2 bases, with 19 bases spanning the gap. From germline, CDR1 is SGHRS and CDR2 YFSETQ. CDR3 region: CASRGQPNVNQETQYF. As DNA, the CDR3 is TGCGCCAGCAGAGGACAGCCCAACGTAAATCAAGAGACCCAGTACTTC. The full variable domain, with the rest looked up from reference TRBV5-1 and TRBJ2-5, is KAGVTQTPRYLIKTRGQQVTLSCSPISGHRSVSWYQQTPGQGLQFLFEYFSETQRNKGNFPGRFSGRQFSNSRSEMNVSTLELGDSALYLCASRGQPNVNQETQYFGPGTRLLVL.

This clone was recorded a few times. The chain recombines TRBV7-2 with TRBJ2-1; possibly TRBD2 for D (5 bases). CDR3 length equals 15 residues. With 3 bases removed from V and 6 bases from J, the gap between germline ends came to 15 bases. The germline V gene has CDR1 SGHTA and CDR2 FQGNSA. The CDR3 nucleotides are TGTGCCAGCAGCTTTTCGAGGGAGTCCGTCAATGAGCAGTTCTTC. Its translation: CASSFSRESVNEQFF. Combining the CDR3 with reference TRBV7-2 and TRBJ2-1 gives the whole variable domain GAGVSQSPSNKVTEKGKDVELRCDPISGHTALYWYRQSLGQGLEFLIYFQGNSAPDKSGLPSDRFSAERTGGSVSTLTIQRTQQEDSAVYLCASSFSRESVNEQFFGPGTRLTVL.

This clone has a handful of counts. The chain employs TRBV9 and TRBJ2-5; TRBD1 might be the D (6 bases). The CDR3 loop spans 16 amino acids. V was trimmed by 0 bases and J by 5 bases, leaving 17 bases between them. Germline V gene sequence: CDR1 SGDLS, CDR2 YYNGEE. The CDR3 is CASSVGEGVLTETQYF. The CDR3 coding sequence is TGTGCCAGCAGCGTAGGAGAGGGGGTCCTAACGGAGACCCAGTACTTC.

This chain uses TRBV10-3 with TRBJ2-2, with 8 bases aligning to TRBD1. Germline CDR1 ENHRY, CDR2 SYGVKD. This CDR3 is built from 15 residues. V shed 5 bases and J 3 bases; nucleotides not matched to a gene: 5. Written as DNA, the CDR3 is TGTGCCATCAGTCGAGGGACAGGTGACACCGGGGAGCTGTTTTTT. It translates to CAISRGTGDTGELFF.

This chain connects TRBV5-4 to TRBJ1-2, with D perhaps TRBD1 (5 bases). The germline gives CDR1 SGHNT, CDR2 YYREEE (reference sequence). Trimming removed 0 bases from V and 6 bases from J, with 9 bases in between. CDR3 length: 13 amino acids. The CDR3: CASSLESGNGYTF. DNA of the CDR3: TGTGCCAGCAGCTTGGAATCAGGGAATGGCTACACCTTC.

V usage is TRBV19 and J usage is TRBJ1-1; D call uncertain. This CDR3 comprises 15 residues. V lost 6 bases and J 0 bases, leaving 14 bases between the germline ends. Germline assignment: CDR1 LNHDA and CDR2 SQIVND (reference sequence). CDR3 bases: TGTGCCAGTAGCCACTCGGGAGGTATGAACACTGAAGCTTTCTTT. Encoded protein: CASSHSGGMNTEAFF.

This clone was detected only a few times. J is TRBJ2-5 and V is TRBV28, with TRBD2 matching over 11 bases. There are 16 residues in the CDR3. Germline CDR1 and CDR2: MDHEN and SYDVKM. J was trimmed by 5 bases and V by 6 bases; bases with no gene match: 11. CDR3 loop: CASRGPSGRPQETQYF. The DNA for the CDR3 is TGTGCCAGCAGGGGGCCTAGCGGGAGGCCGCAGGAGACCCAGTACTTC.

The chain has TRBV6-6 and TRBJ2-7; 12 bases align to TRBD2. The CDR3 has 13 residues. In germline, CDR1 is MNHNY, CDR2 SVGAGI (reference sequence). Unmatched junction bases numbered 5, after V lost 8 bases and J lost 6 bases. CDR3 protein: CASGGLAGLEQYF. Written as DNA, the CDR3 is TGTGCCAGCGGAGGACTAGCGGGACTCGAGCAGTACTTC.

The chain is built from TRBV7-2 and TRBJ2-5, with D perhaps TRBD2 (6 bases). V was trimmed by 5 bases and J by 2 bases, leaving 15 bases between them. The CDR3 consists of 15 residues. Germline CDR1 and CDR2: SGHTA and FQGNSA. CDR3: CASSRGGGSQETQYF. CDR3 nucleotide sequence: TGTGCCAGCAGCCGGGGAGGTGGCAGTCAAGAGACCCAGTACTTC.

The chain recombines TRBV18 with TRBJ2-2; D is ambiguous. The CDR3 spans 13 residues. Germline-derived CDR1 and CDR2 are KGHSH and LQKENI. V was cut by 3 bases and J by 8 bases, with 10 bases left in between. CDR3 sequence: CASSPTLEGELFF. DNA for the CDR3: TGTGCCAGCTCACCGACTTTAGAGGGGGAGCTGTTTTTT. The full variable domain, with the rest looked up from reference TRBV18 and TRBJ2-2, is NAGVMQNPRHLVRRRGQEARLRCSPMKGHSHVYWYRQLPEEGLKFMVYLQKENIIDESGMPKERFSAEFPKEGPSILRIQQVVRGDSAAYFCASSPTLEGELFFGEGSRLTVL.

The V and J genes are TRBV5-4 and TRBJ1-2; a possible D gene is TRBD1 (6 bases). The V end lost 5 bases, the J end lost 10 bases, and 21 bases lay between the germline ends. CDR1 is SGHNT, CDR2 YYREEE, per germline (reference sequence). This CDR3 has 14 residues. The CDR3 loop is CASRTTGQASSYTF. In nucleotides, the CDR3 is TGTGCCAGCAGGACAACGGGACAAGCCAGTTCCTACACCTTC.

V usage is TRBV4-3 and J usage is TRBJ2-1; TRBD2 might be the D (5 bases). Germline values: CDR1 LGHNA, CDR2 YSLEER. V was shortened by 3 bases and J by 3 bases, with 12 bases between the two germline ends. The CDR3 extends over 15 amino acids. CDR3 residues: CASSQATRGYNEQFF. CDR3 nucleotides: TGCGCCAGCAGCCAGGCTACCCGGGGCTACAATGAGCAGTTCTTC.

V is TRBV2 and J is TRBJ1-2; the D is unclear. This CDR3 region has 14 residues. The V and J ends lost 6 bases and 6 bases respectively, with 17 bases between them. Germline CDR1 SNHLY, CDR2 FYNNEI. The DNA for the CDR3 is TGTGCCAGCAGCGCCGGGGTGGCAACCGATGGCTACACCTTC. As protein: CASSAGVATDGYTF.

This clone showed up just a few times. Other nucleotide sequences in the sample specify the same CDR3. The CDR3 here is CAWSGLAGVNNEQFF. As DNA, the CDR3 is TGTGCCTGGAGTGGTCTAGCGGGAGTGAACAATGAGCAGTTCTTC. V usage is TRBV30 and J usage is TRBJ2-1, with 10 positions matching TRBD2. V trimming: 1 base; J trimming: 5 bases; junction bases outside the gene matches: 5. This CDR3 region has 15 residues. Looked up from germline, CDR1 is GTSNPN and CDR2 is SVGIG (reference sequence).

CDR3 sequence (DNA): TGTGCCCCTAGGGCGGGGAGGTCCTACGAGCAGTACGTC. It codes for CAPRAGRSYEQYV. This chain joins TRBV27 and TRBJ2-7, with a weak D call TRBD2 (6 bases). Germline V gene sequence: CDR1 MNHEY, CDR2 SMNVEV (reference sequence). The CDR3 is 13 amino acids. V dropped 11 bases and J dropped 1 base, with 15 bases sitting between them.

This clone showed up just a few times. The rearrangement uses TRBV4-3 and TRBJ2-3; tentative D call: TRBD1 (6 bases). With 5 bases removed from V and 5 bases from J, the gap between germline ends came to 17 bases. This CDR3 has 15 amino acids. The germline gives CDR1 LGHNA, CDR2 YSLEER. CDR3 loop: CASSYDPGAQDTQYF. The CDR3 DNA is TGCGCCAGCAGCTACGACCCAGGGGCTCAAGATACGCAGTATTTT.

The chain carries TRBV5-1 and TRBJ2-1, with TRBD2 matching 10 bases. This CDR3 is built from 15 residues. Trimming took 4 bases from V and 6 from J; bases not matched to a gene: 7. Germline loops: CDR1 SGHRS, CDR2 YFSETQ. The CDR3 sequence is CASSPLAGVANEQFF. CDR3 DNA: TGCGCCAGCAGCCCCCTAGCGGGAGTGGCCAATGAGCAGTTCTTC.

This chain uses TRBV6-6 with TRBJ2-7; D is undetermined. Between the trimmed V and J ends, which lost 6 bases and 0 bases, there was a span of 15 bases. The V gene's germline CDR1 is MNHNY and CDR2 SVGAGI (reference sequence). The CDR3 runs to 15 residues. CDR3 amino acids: CASRTVQSASYEQYV. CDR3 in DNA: TGTGCCAGCAGAACGGTACAGTCCGCCTCCTACGAGCAGTACGTC.

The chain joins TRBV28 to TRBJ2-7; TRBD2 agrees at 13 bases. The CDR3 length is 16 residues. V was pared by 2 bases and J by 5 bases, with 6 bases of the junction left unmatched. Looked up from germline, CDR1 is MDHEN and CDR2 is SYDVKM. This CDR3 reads CASSLAGTSGTHEQYF. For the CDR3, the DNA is TGTGCCAGCAGTTTAGCCGGGACTAGCGGGACCCACGAGCAGTACTTC.